This T cell receptor (beta chain) was identified during a study of cytomegalovirus exposure and HLA in healthy donors. Turning to the study itself: Earlier sequencing of approximately 200 million T cells yielded roughly 100 million unique TCR beta sequences. Study-wide results and caveats: According to reports, the classifier identified cytomegalovirus status with high specificity and sensitivity. The sole available immune exposure information was CMV serostatus.

The CDR3 covers 13 residues. Germline CDR1 reads SGHDT; CDR2 reads YYEEEE. The junction had 1 base not matched to a gene; V was cut back by 3 bases and J by 4 bases. A note on this clone: What it recognizes is unknown.

Donors consisted of healthy bone marrow donors. In the PCR, 60 Vbeta and 13 Jbeta primers were used. Repertoires were generated with immunoSEQ multiplex PCR, while TCRdb's copy carries only in-frame clones and drops some. The table lists some 120,000 clones, approximately 68% of them singletons. The chain carries TRBV5-6 and TRBJ1-5; 7 nucleotides align to TRBD1. The clonotype originates from a man aged 25-45 years in good health and CMV-seropositive. Sequencing was performed on PBMCs. CDR3 nucleotide sequence: TGTGCCAGCAGCTCGGACAGGAATCAGCCCCAGCATTTT. Its protein is CASSSDRNQPQHF.